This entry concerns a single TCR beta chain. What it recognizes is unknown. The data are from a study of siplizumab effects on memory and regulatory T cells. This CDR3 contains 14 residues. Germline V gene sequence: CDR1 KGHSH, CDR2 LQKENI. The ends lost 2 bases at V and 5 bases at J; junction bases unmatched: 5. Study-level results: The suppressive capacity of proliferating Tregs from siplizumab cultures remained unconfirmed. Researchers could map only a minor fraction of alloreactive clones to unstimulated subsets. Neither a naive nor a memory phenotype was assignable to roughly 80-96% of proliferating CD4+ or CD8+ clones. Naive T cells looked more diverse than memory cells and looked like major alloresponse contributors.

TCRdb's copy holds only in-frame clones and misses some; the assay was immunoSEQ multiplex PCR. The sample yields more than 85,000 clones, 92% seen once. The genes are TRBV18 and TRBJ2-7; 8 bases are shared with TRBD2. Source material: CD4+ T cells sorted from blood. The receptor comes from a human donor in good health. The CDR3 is CASSPISGKDEQYF. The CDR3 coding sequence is TGTGCCAGCTCACCAATTAGCGGGAAGGACGAGCAGTACTTC.